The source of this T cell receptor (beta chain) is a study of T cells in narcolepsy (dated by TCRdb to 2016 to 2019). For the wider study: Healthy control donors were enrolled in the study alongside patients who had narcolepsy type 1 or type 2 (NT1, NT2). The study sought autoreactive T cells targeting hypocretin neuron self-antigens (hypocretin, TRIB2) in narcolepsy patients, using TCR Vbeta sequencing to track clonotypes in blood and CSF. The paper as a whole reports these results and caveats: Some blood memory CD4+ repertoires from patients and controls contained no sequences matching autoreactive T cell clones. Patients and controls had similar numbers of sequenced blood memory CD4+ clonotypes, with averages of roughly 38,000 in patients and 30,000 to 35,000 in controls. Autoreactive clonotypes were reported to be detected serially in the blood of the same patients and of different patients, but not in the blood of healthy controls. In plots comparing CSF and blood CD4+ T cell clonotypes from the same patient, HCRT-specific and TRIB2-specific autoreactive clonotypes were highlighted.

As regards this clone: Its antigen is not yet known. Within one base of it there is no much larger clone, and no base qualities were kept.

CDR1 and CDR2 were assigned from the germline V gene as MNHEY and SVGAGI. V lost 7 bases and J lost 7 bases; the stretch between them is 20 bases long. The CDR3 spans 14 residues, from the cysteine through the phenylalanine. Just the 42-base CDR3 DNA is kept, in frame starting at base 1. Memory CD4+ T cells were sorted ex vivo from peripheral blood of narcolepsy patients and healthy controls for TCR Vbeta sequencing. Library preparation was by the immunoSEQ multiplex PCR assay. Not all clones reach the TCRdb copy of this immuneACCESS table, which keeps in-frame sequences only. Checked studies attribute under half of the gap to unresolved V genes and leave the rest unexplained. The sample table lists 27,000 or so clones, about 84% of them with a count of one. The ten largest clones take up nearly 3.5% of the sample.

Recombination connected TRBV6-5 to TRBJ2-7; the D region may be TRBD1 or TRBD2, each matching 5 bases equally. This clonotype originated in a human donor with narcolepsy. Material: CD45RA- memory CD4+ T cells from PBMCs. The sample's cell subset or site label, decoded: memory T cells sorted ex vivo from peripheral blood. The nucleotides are TGTGCCAGCACCGCAGAGGGGTGGTCTTTTGAGCAGTACTTC. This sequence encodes CASTAEGWSFEQYF.